The rows below give T cell receptor beta chains drawn from one sample of a study of blood T cell repertoires in COVID-19. Assay: immunoSEQ multiplex PCR; the TCRdb copy retains only in-frame clones and omits some. The table shows fewer than 200,000 clones, with around 87% occurring only once. The sequenced material came from peripheral blood. These receptors were collected from a middle-aged man with active or convalescent COVID-19. The CDR3 runs from the conserved cysteine through the conserved F or W. A D gene is named only where the DNA matches it firmly. Size tells how often a clone was seen (once, few, many) or the class of an expanded clone, and some rows leave it out.

clone_size: .; j_call: TRBJ2-1; v_call: TRBV7-7; cdr3_length: 13; d_call: .; cdr3_nt: TGTGCTAGCAGCTTAGATAGGGGAAATGAGCAGTTCTTC; cdr3_aa: CASSLDRGNEQFF
clone_size: .; j_call: TRBJ1-1; v_call: TRBV5-4; cdr3_length: 15; d_call: .; cdr3_nt: TGTGCCAGCAGCCCCCAAGCGACGAGCAACACTGAAGCTTTCTTT; cdr3_aa: CASSPQATSNTEAFF
clone_size: .; j_call: TRBJ2-2; v_call: TRBV5-5; cdr3_length: 13; d_call: .; cdr3_nt: TGTGCCAGCAGCCGGACAGTTGCCGGGGAGCTGTTTTTT; cdr3_aa: CASSRTVAGELFF
clone_size: .; j_call: TRBJ1-3; v_call: TRBV3-1/TRBV3-2; cdr3_length: 15; d_call: .; cdr3_nt: TGTGCCAGCAGCCAAACAGGGCTTACGGGAAACACCATATATTTT; cdr3_aa: CASSQTGLTGNTIYF
clone_size: once; j_call: TRBJ2-3; v_call: TRBV28; cdr3_length: 14; d_call: .; cdr3_nt: TGTGCCAGCGGGGGGACGGCTGTAACAGATACGCAGTATTTT; cdr3_aa: CASGGTAVTDTQYF
clone_size: few; j_call: TRBJ1-1; v_call: TRBV5-1; cdr3_length: 13; d_call: .; cdr3_nt: TGCGCCAGCAGCCTTACCGGGAACACTGAAGCTTTCTTT; cdr3_aa: CASSLTGNTEAFF
clone_size: .; j_call: TRBJ1-6; v_call: TRBV18; cdr3_length: 14; d_call: TRBD1; cdr3_nt: TGTGCCAGCTCGAGGGACAGGTATAATTCACCCCTCCACTTT; cdr3_aa: CASSRDRYNSPLHF
clone_size: .; j_call: TRBJ1-4; v_call: TRBV15; cdr3_length: 15; d_call: .; cdr3_nt: TGTGCCACCAGCAGAGTCCAGGGGCAGGGTGAAAAACTGTTTTTT; cdr3_aa: CATSRVQGQGEKLFF
clone_size: .; j_call: TRBJ2-4; v_call: TRBV10-1; cdr3_length: 14; d_call: .; cdr3_nt: TGCGCCAGCAGTGATGGGGGGAGTAAAAACATTCAGTACTTC; cdr3_aa: CASSDGGSKNIQYF
clone_size: .; j_call: TRBJ1-2; v_call: TRBV9; cdr3_length: 13; d_call: TRBD1; cdr3_nt: TGTGCCAGCAGCGCCCCACAGGGGAACGACTACACCTTC; cdr3_aa: CASSAPQGNDYTF
clone_size: few; j_call: TRBJ1-1; v_call: TRBV25-1; cdr3_length: 11; d_call: .; cdr3_nt: TGTGCCAGCAGGGGGGGTGCTGAAGCTTTCTTT; cdr3_aa: CASRGGAEAFF
clone_size: .; j_call: TRBJ1-1; v_call: TRBV30; cdr3_length: 12; d_call: .; cdr3_nt: TGTGCCTCCGCACAGGGCGTCACTGAAGCTTTCTTT; cdr3_aa: CASAQGVTEAFF
clone_size: once; j_call: TRBJ2-3; v_call: TRBV5-1; cdr3_length: 15; d_call: TRBD2; cdr3_nt: TGCGCCAGCAGCCGCAGCGGGGGGGGCACAGATACGCAGTATTTT; cdr3_aa: CASSRSGGGTDTQYF
clone_size: .; j_call: TRBJ2-3; v_call: TRBV7-2; cdr3_length: 14; d_call: TRBD1; cdr3_nt: TGTGCCAGCAGCACTAGGACAGGGGAGGGCACGCAGTATTTT; cdr3_aa: CASSTRTGEGTQYF
clone_size: once; j_call: TRBJ1-1; v_call: TRBV7-2; cdr3_length: 14; d_call: TRBD1; cdr3_nt: TGTGCCAGCTCACGGACAGGGCTAAACACTGAAGCTTTCTTT; cdr3_aa: CASSRTGLNTEAFF
clone_size: .; j_call: TRBJ1-2; v_call: TRBV6-1; cdr3_length: 15; d_call: TRBD1; cdr3_nt: TGTGCCAGCAGTGACCAACCGGGACAGGGGTATGGCTACACCTTC; cdr3_aa: CASSDQPGQGYGYTF
clone_size: .; j_call: TRBJ2-2; v_call: TRBV29-1; cdr3_length: 11; d_call: .; cdr3_nt: TGCAGCGTTACACGCACCGGGGAGCTGTTTTTT; cdr3_aa: CSVTRTGELFF
clone_size: .; j_call: TRBJ1-5; v_call: TRBV6-5; cdr3_length: 13; d_call: TRBD1; cdr3_nt: TGTGCCAGCACGGGACAGCACAATCAGCCCCAGCATTTT; cdr3_aa: CASTGQHNQPQHF
clone_size: .; j_call: TRBJ1-1; v_call: TRBV3-1/TRBV3-2; cdr3_length: 14; d_call: .; cdr3_nt: TGTGCCAGCAGCTCAACAGGGCTGAACACTGAAGCTTTCTTT; cdr3_aa: CASSSTGLNTEAFF
clone_size: .; j_call: TRBJ2-2; v_call: TRBV11-2; cdr3_length: 17; d_call: TRBD2; cdr3_nt: TGTGCCAGCAGCGACCCCCCAGCGGGGGGTGGGACCGGGGAGCTGTTTTTT; cdr3_aa: CASSDPPAGGGTGELFF
clone_size: .; j_call: TRBJ2-6; v_call: TRBV5-1; cdr3_length: 16; d_call: TRBD1; cdr3_nt: TGCGCCAGCTCGACAGGGGTTAGCTCTGGGGCCAACGTCCTGACTTTC; cdr3_aa: CASSTGVSSGANVLTF
clone_size: .; j_call: TRBJ1-2; v_call: TRBV19; cdr3_length: 15; d_call: .; cdr3_nt: TGTGCCAGTAATCCCATCGGGACTACCCTCTATGGCTACACCTTC; cdr3_aa: CASNPIGTTLYGYTF
clone_size: .; j_call: TRBJ1-2; v_call: TRBV5-8; cdr3_length: 14; d_call: .; cdr3_nt: TGTGCCAGCAGCTTGGATAACAGGGCGGGTGGCTACACCTTC; cdr3_aa: CASSLDNRAGGYTF
clone_size: .; j_call: TRBJ1-2; v_call: TRBV7-2; cdr3_length: 16; d_call: .; cdr3_nt: TGTGCCAGCAGCTTAGATGGGGGAGGGACCAACTATGGCTACACCTTC; cdr3_aa: CASSLDGGGTNYGYTF
clone_size: .; j_call: TRBJ1-2; v_call: TRBV28; cdr3_length: 14; d_call: TRBD1; cdr3_nt: TGTGCCAGCAGTCCGGGACAGGGAACGGGGGGCTACACCTTC; cdr3_aa: CASSPGQGTGGYTF
clone_size: few; j_call: TRBJ1-1; v_call: TRBV9; cdr3_length: 13; d_call: .; cdr3_nt: TGTGCCAGCAGCTCCAGTCCGAACACTGAAGCTTTCTTT; cdr3_aa: CASSSSPNTEAFF
clone_size: .; j_call: TRBJ2-7; v_call: TRBV7-9; cdr3_length: 15; d_call: TRBD1; cdr3_nt: TGTGCCAGCAGCGCGACAGGGGCCGCCTCCTACGAGCAGTACTTC; cdr3_aa: CASSATGAASYEQYF
clone_size: .; j_call: TRBJ2-3; v_call: TRBV28; cdr3_length: 14; d_call: TRBD1; cdr3_nt: TGTGCCAGCAGGAACAGGGGGGGCACAGATACGCAGTATTTT; cdr3_aa: CASRNRGGTDTQYF
clone_size: .; j_call: TRBJ1-4; v_call: TRBV2; cdr3_length: 15; d_call: TRBD1; cdr3_nt: TGTGCCAGCCAACTAGACAGGGGGTTTAATGAAAAACTGTTTTTT; cdr3_aa: CASQLDRGFNEKLFF
clone_size: .; j_call: TRBJ2-2; v_call: TRBV7-2; cdr3_length: 14; d_call: .; cdr3_nt: TGTGCCAGCGGGGGCTGGGGCTACACCGGGGAGCTGTTTTTT; cdr3_aa: CASGGWGYTGELFF